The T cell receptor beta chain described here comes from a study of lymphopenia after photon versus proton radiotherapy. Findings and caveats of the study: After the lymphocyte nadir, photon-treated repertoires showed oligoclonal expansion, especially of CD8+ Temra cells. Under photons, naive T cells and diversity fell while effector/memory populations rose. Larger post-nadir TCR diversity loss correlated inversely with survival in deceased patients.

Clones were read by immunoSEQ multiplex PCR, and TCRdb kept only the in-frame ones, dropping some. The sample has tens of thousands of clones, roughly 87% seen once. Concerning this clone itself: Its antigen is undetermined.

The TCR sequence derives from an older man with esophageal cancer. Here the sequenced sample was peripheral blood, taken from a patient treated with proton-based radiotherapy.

The CDR3 DNA sequence: TGTGCCACCAGCAGAGCACAGGGGTCAACAGATACGCAGTATTTT. This translates into CATSRAQGSTDTQYF. The V gene is TRBV15, the J gene TRBJ2-3; 7 bases align to TRBD1. The CDR3 is made up of 15 amino acids. V was pared by 1 base and J by 3 bases, with 4 bases of the junction left unmatched. Looked up from germline, CDR1 is LNHNV and CDR2 is YYDKDF (reference sequence).